This T cell receptor beta chain was recovered during a study of blood T cells in healthy people across ages. Each donor supplied 8 to 10 milliliters of peripheral blood. General study findings and limits: Diversity estimates drawn from one million T cells were deemed underestimates. Unsorted PBMCs ruled out conclusive naive versus antigen-experienced comparison.

A second PCR of roughly 7 to 11 cycles used a sample-barcoded 5' primer and a J-beta primer mix. TCRdb passed the 5' RACE reads through MiXCR, listing each CDR3 protein once. The sample records almost 800,000 distinct CDR3 sequences, 55% to 70% being singletons. This clonotype was observed a single time. Its antigen is as yet unknown. The sequence derives from a man under 40 in good health. Material: blood.

The chain's CDR3 is CASTQGRGYGYTF. CDR3 bases: TGTGCCAGCACACAGGGTCGTGGCTATGGCTACACCTTC. This sequence joins TRBV28 and TRBJ1-2, with D possibly TRBD1 on 6 matching bases. This CDR3 has 13 amino acids. Germline V gene lookup returns CDR1 MDHEN and CDR2 SYDVKM. Deletions cut 7 bases from V and 4 bases from J, with 13 bases between.